Listed below are T cell receptor beta chains from one sample, sequenced in a study of T-cell memory formation after mild COVID-19. TCRdb reprocessed the 5' RACE reads with MiXCR, giving one entry per CDR3 protein. The profile shows 110,000 to 150,000 distinct CDR3 sequences, around 15% of them singletons. Sequencing was carried out using PBMCs or a T cell subset sorted from them (not recorded which). The receptors were sampled from an adult woman who had mild COVID-19 (a few samples of this study predate the infection). Cell type and time point are not known. CDR3s include the opening cysteine and the closing phenylalanine or tryptophan. The order of the fields is D gene, J gene, clone size, V gene, CDR3 DNA, CDR3 protein. A D gene is named only where the DNA matches it firmly. Where a row states a size, it is once, few, many or the class of an expanded clone; other rows omit it.

d_call: -; j_call: TRBJ1-1; clone_size: many; v_call: TRBV5-1; cdr3_nt: TGCGCCAGCAGCTGGCAGCCAAACACTGAAGCTTTCTTT; cdr3_aa: CASSWQPNTEAFF
d_call: -; j_call: TRBJ1-3; clone_size: -; v_call: TRBV4-3; cdr3_nt: TGCGCCAGCAGCCAAGACACAGGCTCTGGAAACACCATATATTTT; cdr3_aa: CASSQDTGSGNTIYF
d_call: -; j_call: TRBJ1-5; clone_size: few; v_call: TRBV19; cdr3_nt: TGTGCCAGTGCTACTCGCGGGGGGCAGCCCCAGCATTTT; cdr3_aa: CASATRGGQPQHF
d_call: -; j_call: TRBJ2-7; clone_size: -; v_call: TRBV12-3/TRBV12-4; cdr3_nt: TGTGCCAGCAGTTCAGGGCCCTCCTACGAGCAGTACTTC; cdr3_aa: CASSSGPSYEQYF
d_call: TRBD2; j_call: TRBJ2-4; clone_size: -; v_call: TRBV7-9; cdr3_nt: TGTGCCAGCAGCTCACTAGCGCCTCTAGCCAAAAACATTCAGTACTTC; cdr3_aa: CASSSLAPLAKNIQYF
d_call: TRBD1; j_call: TRBJ2-7; clone_size: -; v_call: TRBV4-3; cdr3_nt: TGCGCCAGCAGCCATTCCGGGACAGGGAGTGCCTACGAGCAGTACTTC; cdr3_aa: CASSHSGTGSAYEQYF
d_call: -; j_call: TRBJ2-7; clone_size: -; v_call: TRBV20-1; cdr3_nt: TGCAGTGCTAGGGGAATTACAATCTACGAGCAGTACTTC; cdr3_aa: CSARGITIYEQYF
d_call: -; j_call: TRBJ2-1; clone_size: -; v_call: TRBV7-2; cdr3_nt: TGTGCCAGCAGCCACGGTTCGTTGGGGAATGAGCAGTTCTTC; cdr3_aa: CASSHGSLGNEQFF
d_call: TRBD2; j_call: TRBJ2-1; clone_size: -; v_call: TRBV12-3/TRBV12-4; cdr3_nt: TGTGCCAGCAGTTTCGGCACGCTAGCGGACCTCTACAATGAGCAGTTCTTC; cdr3_aa: CASSFGTLADLYNEQFF
d_call: -; j_call: TRBJ2-7; clone_size: few; v_call: TRBV7-8; cdr3_nt: TGTGCCAGTCGGACTGTCACCCCGTCCGAGCAGTACTTC; cdr3_aa: CASRTVTPSEQYF
d_call: -; j_call: TRBJ2-1; clone_size: -; v_call: TRBV5-1; cdr3_nt: TGCGCCAGCAGCTTTTGGGGAGGCTCCTACAATGAGCAGTTCTTC; cdr3_aa: CASSFWGGSYNEQFF
d_call: -; j_call: TRBJ1-1; clone_size: few; v_call: TRBV6-1; cdr3_nt: TGTGCCAGCAGTGAACGAAATGGGGGGAACACTGAAGCTTTCTTT; cdr3_aa: CASSERNGGNTEAFF
d_call: TRBD2; j_call: TRBJ2-2; clone_size: -; v_call: TRBV29-1; cdr3_nt: TGCAGCGTGGGACTAGCGGGAGTTGCGAACACCGGGGAGCTGTTTTTT; cdr3_aa: CSVGLAGVANTGELFF
d_call: -; j_call: TRBJ2-7; clone_size: few; v_call: TRBV4-1; cdr3_nt: TGCGCCAGCAGCCTTCAGGGGGGTCCCGGACAGGGACTATACGAGCAGTACTTC; cdr3_aa: CASSLQGGPGQGLYEQYF
d_call: TRBD2; j_call: TRBJ2-3; clone_size: -; v_call: TRBV10-2; cdr3_nt: TGCGCCAGCAGTGAGGTAATAGCGGGAGGAGGAGATACGCAGTATTTT; cdr3_aa: CASSEVIAGGGDTQYF
d_call: TRBD1; j_call: TRBJ2-7; clone_size: -; v_call: TRBV7-8; cdr3_nt: TGTGCCAGCACCGTTGGGACAGGGGCCTACGAGCAGTACTTC; cdr3_aa: CASTVGTGAYEQYF
d_call: -; j_call: TRBJ2-1; clone_size: few; v_call: TRBV7-9; cdr3_nt: TGTGCCAGCAGCTGGCCGTCGGGGGATGAGCAGTTCTTC; cdr3_aa: CASSWPSGDEQFF
d_call: TRBD2; j_call: TRBJ2-1; clone_size: many; v_call: TRBV12-3/TRBV12-4; cdr3_nt: TGTGCCAGCAGTTTTAGCGGGAGGGAGTTCTTC; cdr3_aa: CASSFSGREFF
d_call: -; j_call: TRBJ2-7; clone_size: -; v_call: TRBV6-5; cdr3_nt: TGTGCCAGCAGTTACGGGAGCTCCGAGCAGTACTTC; cdr3_aa: CASSYGSSEQYF
d_call: -; j_call: TRBJ2-7; clone_size: few; v_call: TRBV20-1; cdr3_nt: TGCAGTGCTAGAGATCACGGGGGAAGCTCCTACGAGCAGTACTTC; cdr3_aa: CSARDHGGSSYEQYF
d_call: -; j_call: TRBJ1-6; clone_size: -; v_call: TRBV7-6; cdr3_nt: TGTGCCAGCAGCTCCGGGGCTTATAATTCACCCCTCCACTTT; cdr3_aa: CASSSGAYNSPLHF
d_call: -; j_call: TRBJ1-5; clone_size: -; v_call: TRBV27; cdr3_nt: TGTGCCAGCGCTCAAGGCGGCTTCTGGTCGGGCAATCAGCCCCAGCATTTT; cdr3_aa: CASAQGGFWSGNQPQHF
d_call: -; j_call: TRBJ2-7; clone_size: few; v_call: TRBV5-1; cdr3_nt: TGCGCCAGCAGCCTTTCGGACATCTCCTACGAGCAGTACTTC; cdr3_aa: CASSLSDISYEQYF
d_call: -; j_call: TRBJ2-7; clone_size: -; v_call: TRBV4-3; cdr3_nt: TGCGCCAGCAGCCAAGATAGGAACAGTGGCTACGAGCAGTACTTC; cdr3_aa: CASSQDRNSGYEQYF
d_call: TRBD1; j_call: TRBJ2-7; clone_size: many; v_call: TRBV5-1; cdr3_nt: TGCGCCAGCAGCCCGGGACAGGACGCCTACGAGCAGTACTTC; cdr3_aa: CASSPGQDAYEQYF
d_call: TRBD1; j_call: TRBJ1-1; clone_size: -; v_call: TRBV2; cdr3_nt: TGTGCCAGCAGTGAAACCGGGACAGGGCTGAACACTGAAGCTTTCTTT; cdr3_aa: CASSETGTGLNTEAFF
d_call: -; j_call: TRBJ1-1; clone_size: few; v_call: TRBV5-5; cdr3_nt: TGTGCCAGCAGCTCATATATACAGAACACTGAAGCTTTCTTT; cdr3_aa: CASSSYIQNTEAFF
d_call: TRBD1; j_call: TRBJ1-2; clone_size: -; v_call: TRBV4-2; cdr3_nt: TGTGCCAGCAGCCAAGAAGGCGGTGCGGACAGGATCTATGGCTACACCTTC; cdr3_aa: CASSQEGGADRIYGYTF
d_call: -; j_call: TRBJ2-1; clone_size: few; v_call: TRBV6-5; cdr3_nt: TGTGCCAGCAGTTACGACAGGAGCTCTTCCTACAATGAGCAGTTCTTC; cdr3_aa: CASSYDRSSSYNEQFF
d_call: TRBD1; j_call: TRBJ2-7; clone_size: -; v_call: TRBV7-6; cdr3_nt: TGTGCCAGTAGCCCCATACCCGGGACAGTCTCCGAGCAGTACTTC; cdr3_aa: CASSPIPGTVSEQYF
d_call: -; j_call: TRBJ1-2; clone_size: few; v_call: TRBV15; cdr3_nt: TGTGCCACCAGCAGAGGAGGGGGAGGCTACACCTTC; cdr3_aa: CATSRGGGGYTF
d_call: -; j_call: TRBJ2-3; clone_size: -; v_call: TRBV6-5; cdr3_nt: TGTGCCAGCAGCCCCACAGGGGCGGGGGATACGCAGTATTTT; cdr3_aa: CASSPTGAGDTQYF
d_call: -; j_call: TRBJ2-1; clone_size: few; v_call: TRBV19; cdr3_nt: TGTGCCAGTAGTATCTTAGCGGAGGGGGCCTACAATGAGCAGTTCTTC; cdr3_aa: CASSILAEGAYNEQFF
d_call: -; j_call: TRBJ2-1; clone_size: few; v_call: TRBV29-1; cdr3_nt: TGCAGCGTTTATAGGGGAAGAACCTACAATGAGCAGTTCTTC; cdr3_aa: CSVYRGRTYNEQFF
d_call: -; j_call: TRBJ2-1; clone_size: few; v_call: TRBV7-2; cdr3_nt: TGTGCCAGCAGTCCCCGCCCTTATTGGTACAATGAGCAGTTCTTC; cdr3_aa: CASSPRPYWYNEQFF
d_call: TRBD1; j_call: TRBJ2-1; clone_size: -; v_call: TRBV29-1; cdr3_nt: TGCAGCGTGGGGACAGGGTACAATGAGCAGTTCTTC; cdr3_aa: CSVGTGYNEQFF